Only one count was recorded for the clone carrying this TCR beta chain. The antigen is undetermined. After removal of 3 bases from V and 2 bases from J, the junction contained 4 bases not matched to a gene. This CDR3 region has 15 residues. Germline CDR1 reads SGDLS; CDR2 reads YYNGEE. The data are from a study of chemoradiotherapy in HPV16-positive cancers. Study-wide background: Candidate HPV-specific T-cell clones and common TCR motifs came from functional assays in two HPV16-positive patients. Overall study findings and caveats: Candidate HPV-specific clones and E7-related TCR motifs grew in tumor during treatment.

Profiled with immunoSEQ multiplex PCR; TCRdb holds only in-frame clones, not every one. The repertoire holds some 5,100 clones, with around 87% as singletons. This sample comprised tumor tissue, obtained from a patient who underwent chemoradiotherapy. The chain couples TRBV9 to TRBJ2-1, with 8 bases identical to TRBD2. The source of this sequence is a human donor with HPV-associated anogenital cancer. Here the CDR3 DNA reads TGTGCCAGCAGCGCCGCGGGACTAGCCTACAATGAGCAGTTCTTC. This sequence encodes CASSAAGLAYNEQFF. Combining the CDR3 with reference TRBV9 and TRBJ2-1 gives the whole variable domain DSGVTQTPKHLITATGQRVTLRCSPRSGDLSVYWYQQSLDQGLQFLIQYYNGEERAKGNILERFSAQQFPDLHSELNLSSLELGDSALYFCASSAAGLAYNEQFFGPGTRLTVL.